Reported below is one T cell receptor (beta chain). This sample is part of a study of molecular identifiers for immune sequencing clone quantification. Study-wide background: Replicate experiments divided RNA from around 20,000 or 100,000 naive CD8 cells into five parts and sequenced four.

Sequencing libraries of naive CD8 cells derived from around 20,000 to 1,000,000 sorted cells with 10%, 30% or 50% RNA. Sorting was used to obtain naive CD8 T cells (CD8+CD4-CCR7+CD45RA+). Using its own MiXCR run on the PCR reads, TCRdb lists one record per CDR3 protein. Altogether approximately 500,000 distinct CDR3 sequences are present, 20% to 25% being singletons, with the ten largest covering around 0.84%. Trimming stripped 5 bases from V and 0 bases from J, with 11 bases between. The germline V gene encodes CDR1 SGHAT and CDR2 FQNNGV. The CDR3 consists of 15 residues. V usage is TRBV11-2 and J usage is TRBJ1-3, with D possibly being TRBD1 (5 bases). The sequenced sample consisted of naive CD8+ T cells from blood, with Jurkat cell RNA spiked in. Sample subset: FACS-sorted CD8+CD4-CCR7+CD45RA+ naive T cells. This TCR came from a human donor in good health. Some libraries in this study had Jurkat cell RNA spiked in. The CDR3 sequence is CASSPGGDSGNTIYF. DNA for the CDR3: TGTGCCAGCAGCCCCGGGGGGGACTCTGGAAACACCATATATTTT.